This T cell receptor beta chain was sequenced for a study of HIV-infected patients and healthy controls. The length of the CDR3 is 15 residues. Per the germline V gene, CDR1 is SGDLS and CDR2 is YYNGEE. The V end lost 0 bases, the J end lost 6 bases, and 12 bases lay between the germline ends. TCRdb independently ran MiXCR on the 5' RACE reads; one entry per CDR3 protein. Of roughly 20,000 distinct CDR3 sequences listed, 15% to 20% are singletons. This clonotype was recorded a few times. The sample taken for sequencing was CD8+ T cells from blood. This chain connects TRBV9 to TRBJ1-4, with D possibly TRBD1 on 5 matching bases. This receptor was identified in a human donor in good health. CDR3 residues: CASSVGGDKDEKLFF. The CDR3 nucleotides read TGTGCCAGCAGCGTAGGGGGGGATAAGGATGAAAAACTGTTTTTT.